This TCR beta chain was documented in a study of T cells in localized non-small cell lung cancer. Study observations and caveats: Only one tumor region went through sequencing, so heterogeneity may still be there.

Notes on this clone: The antigen is not known.

The assay was immunoSEQ multiplex PCR, and TCRdb's table has in-frame clones only and misses some. The table records approximately 4,500 clones, 30% of them present only once. This CDR3 contains 12 residues. Germline V CDR1 and CDR2: GTSNPN, SVGIG (reference sequence). V was trimmed by 3 bases and J by 5 bases, leaving 10 bases between them. The chain employs TRBV30 and TRBJ2-5; D might be TRBD1 or TRBD2, each matching 6 bases. This receptor was obtained from a male donor older than 55 with stage I lung adenocarcinoma. The sequenced sample was lung tumor tissue, obtained before any cancer treatment. The CDR3 sequence is CAWRDSGETQYF. In DNA, the CDR3 is TGTGCCTGGAGGGACAGCGGGGAGACCCAGTACTTC.